Listed here are 17 T cell receptor beta chains from one sample, sequenced in a study of T-cell reconstitution after alpha-beta-depleted transplantation in children. TCRbeta library preparation incorporated unique molecular identifiers. Each CDR3 protein gets one entry after TCRdb re-called the PCR reads with MiXCR. The table shows 350,000 to 450,000 distinct CDR3 sequences, with around 21% occurring only once. Sample: PBMCs from the stem cell graft donor, taken from the stem cell graft. Every receptor here comes from a human donor who donated a stem cell graft to a child with acute myeloid leukemia.

This clonotype was recorded only once. Because it lacks the conserved phenylalanine or tryptophan at the end, this CDR3 is likely a read error. This chain links TRBV28 with TRBJ1-4; D not certain. The CDR3 extends over 16 amino acids. Germline CDR1 and CDR2: MDHEN and SYDVKM. Trimming left V 5 bases short and J 7 bases short, with 20 bases between. The DNA of the CDR3 is TGTGCCAGCAGTGACGATCGAGGCCAGGCTCTTGAAAAACTGTTTTGT. Protein: CASSDDRGQALEKLFC.

The sample holds many counts of this clonotype. The rearrangement joins TRBV12-3 or TRBV12-4 to TRBJ2-7; 7 bases are a match to TRBD1. V gave up 4 bases and J gave up 10 bases; unmatched junction bases: 7. This CDR3 region has 12 residues. CDR3 nucleotide sequence: TGTGCCAGCAGTTCGCGGACAGGAGCCCAGTACTTC. Protein product: CASSSRTGAQYF.

This clonotype occurred many times. The chain combines TRBV6-4 with TRBJ2-1, with a tentative D call TRBD2 (6 bases). The CDR3 sequence is 13 residues long. Germline loops: CDR1 MRHNA, CDR2 SNTAGT. V was pared by 3 bases and J by 7 bases, with 10 bases between. The CDR3 loop reads CASSELAENEQFF. The CDR3 nucleotides are TGTGCCAGCAGTGAACTAGCTGAGAATGAGCAGTTCTTC.

This chain connects TRBV4-3 to TRBJ2-1; no reliable D call. The CDR3 contains 16 residues. Trimming stripped 0 bases from V and 4 bases from J, with 13 bases between. Germline loops: CDR1 LGHNA, CDR2 YSLEER. The CDR3 DNA follows: TGCGCCAGCAGCCAAGAAGAAAGTTTCCCGTACAATGAGCAGTTCTTC. It is translated as CASSQEESFPYNEQFF.

This clonotype turned up a few times. This sequence joins TRBV2 and TRBJ1-1, with D perhaps TRBD1 (5 bases). V was clipped by 7 bases and J by 0 bases, with 12 bases between them. The CDR3 consists of 14 residues. Germline V lookup: CDR1 SNHLY, CDR2 FYNNEI. The CDR3 DNA reads TGTGCCAGCACTTACAGGACCCTGAACACTGAAGCTTTCTTT. Translation gives CASTYRTLNTEAFF.

The sample holds a few counts of this clonotype. The chain has TRBV7-9 and TRBJ2-7; 7 positions agree with TRBD1. The ends lost 4 bases at V and 0 bases at J; junction bases unmatched: 6. The length of the CDR3 is 15 residues. CDR1 is SEHNR, CDR2 FQNEAQ, per germline (reference sequence). This CDR3 is CASSSDRSNSYEQYF. CDR3 sequence (DNA): TGTGCCAGCAGCTCGGACAGGTCCAACTCCTACGAGCAGTACTTC.

This clonotype appeared a few times. This chain connects TRBV20-1 to TRBJ2-5, with D maybe TRBD2 (6 bases). The germline V gene has CDR1 DFQATT and CDR2 SNEGSKA (reference sequence). This CDR3 comprises 16 residues. The V end lost 1 base, the J end lost 5 bases, and 20 bases lay between the germline ends. The CDR3 DNA reads TGCAGTGCTAGAGGCCCCGAGGGCGGGGTATCCGAGACCCAGTACTTC. Translation gives CSARGPEGGVSETQYF.

The rearrangement joins TRBV20-1 to TRBJ1-4; 8 nucleotides line up with TRBD1. Trimming removed 6 bases from V and 7 bases from J; junction bases left unmatched: 7. The CDR3 has 13 amino acids. CDR1 and CDR2 from the germline V gene are DFQATT and SNEGSKA (reference sequence). The CDR3 DNA follows: TGCAGTGCGAGGACAGGGCGGGTTGAAAAACTGTTTTTT. Protein sequence: CSARTGRVEKLFF.

V is TRBV12-3 or TRBV12-4 and J is TRBJ2-1; 9 bases are shared with TRBD2. The J segment lost 9 bases and the V segment lost 6 bases, leaving 9 bases of the junction unmatched. This CDR3 comprises 14 residues. The CDR3: CASRTGTSFGEQFF. The CDR3 DNA sequence: TGTGCCAGCAGGACCGGGACTAGCTTCGGTGAGCAGTTCTTC.

This clonotype was observed a few times. This rearrangement joins TRBV4-2 to TRBJ2-3; weak D call: TRBD2 (6 bases). Germline V gives CDR1 LGHNA, CDR2 YNFKEQ. V was shortened by 0 bases and J by 4 bases, with 11 bases between the two germline ends. CDR3 length: 15 amino acids. CDR3 coding DNA: TGTGCCAGCAGCCAAGATCCGGGAGAGGCAGATACGCAGTATTTT. Its translation is CASSQDPGEADTQYF.

This clonotype was observed many times. This rearrangement joins TRBV12-3 or TRBV12-4 to TRBJ2-7; 7 bases map to TRBD1. The junction had 5 bases not matched to a gene; V was cut back by 7 bases and J by 2 bases. This CDR3 region has 13 residues. CDR3 in DNA: TGTGCCAGCAACCCTACAGGGGCCTACGAGCAGTACTTC. It encodes CASNPTGAYEQYF.

The chain uses TRBV29-1 and TRBJ2-2; D is possibly TRBD1 (5 bases). Germline CDR1 SQVTM, CDR2 ANQGSEA. V shed 3 bases and J shed 5 bases, with 7 bases lying between them. The CDR3 has 12 amino acids. CDR3 residues: CSVEPGTGELFF. The CDR3 DNA reads as TGCAGCGTTGAGCCAGGGACCGGGGAGCTGTTTTTT.

The V gene is TRBV12-3 or TRBV12-4, the J gene TRBJ1-3; the D gene is possibly TRBD1 (5 bases). The CDR3 is 17 residues long. V was cut by 3 bases and J by 0 bases, with 15 bases left in between. CDR3 nucleotides: TGTGCCAGCAGTTTTCCCCGGGACGGGAGCTCTGGAAACACCATATATTTT. This codes for CASSFPRDGSSGNTIYF.

This clonotype showed up many times. The chain recombines TRBV20-1 with TRBJ2-3; the D is unclear. V gave up 1 base and J gave up 2 bases, with 4 bases separating them. This CDR3 is 12 amino acids long. Per the germline V gene, CDR1 is DFQATT and CDR2 is SNEGSKA (reference sequence). The CDR3 DNA reads as TGCAGTGCTAGAGTGGACACAGATACGCAGTATTTT. Protein: CSARVDTDTQYF.

V and J are TRBV20-1 and TRBJ2-7; D could derive from TRBD1 or TRBD2 (6 bases each). V dropped 3 bases and J dropped 4 bases, with 16 bases sitting between them. Germline V gene data show CDR1 as DFQATT and CDR2 as SNEGSKA (reference sequence). This CDR3 contains 14 residues. This CDR3 reads CSASGQGRLYEQYF. For the CDR3, the DNA is TGCAGTGCTAGCGGGCAGGGGAGGTTGTACGAGCAGTACTTC.

The sample holds many counts of this clonotype. The rearrangement uses TRBV20-1 and TRBJ2-1; 10 bases map to TRBD2. The CDR3 contains 14 residues. Trimming took 4 bases from V and 5 from J; bases not matched to a gene: 5. The germline gives CDR1 DFQATT, CDR2 SNEGSKA (reference sequence). DNA of the CDR3: TGCAGTGCTACTGGACTAGCGGCAAACAATGAGCAGTTCTTC. It codes for CSATGLAANNEQFF.

This clonotype occurred a few times. Written as DNA, the CDR3 is TGTGCCAGCAGGGGTCTCCAACGGCTAGCCTATGGCTACACCTTC. Protein product: CASRGLQRLAYGYTF. The chain joins TRBV12-3 or TRBV12-4 to TRBJ1-2; D uncertain. The CDR3 extends over 15 amino acids. V lost 6 bases and J lost 4, with 18 bases in between.